This T cell receptor (beta chain) is from a study of blood T cells in healthy people across ages. Germline-derived CDR1 and CDR2 are MNHNY and SVGAGI (reference sequence). The CDR3 spans 13 residues. With 5 bases removed from V and 1 base from J, the gap between germline ends came to 8 bases. The authors ran a second PCR of roughly 6 to 12 cycles using a sample-barcoded 5' primer and a J-beta primer mix. TCRdb re-called the 5' RACE reads through MiXCR, storing one row per CDR3 protein. Altogether some 880,000 distinct CDR3 sequences are present, 30% to 45% being singletons, with the ten largest covering 10% to 15%. This clonotype was found many times. Its target is unknown. Broader study findings: Observed TCR beta diversity showed a strong correlation with the percentage of naive T cells as measured by flow cytometry.

The clonotype comes from a man younger than 35 in good health. This chain connects TRBV6-6 to TRBJ1-1; D is unresolved. Sequencing used blood. The CDR3 here is CASSDVQNTEAFF. DNA for the CDR3: TGTGCCAGCAGTGACGTACAGAACACTGAAGCTTTCTTT.